These 3 T cell receptor beta chains originate from one sample sequenced in a study of blood T cell repertoires in COVID-19. Repertoires were generated with immunoSEQ multiplex PCR, while TCRdb's copy carries only in-frame clones and drops some. The data hold 240,000 or so clones, with approximately 80% observed a single time. The specimen was peripheral blood. Every receptor here comes from a woman at least 80 years old with acute or convalescent COVID-19.

V gene TRBV19 combines with J gene TRBJ2-3; a weak D match, TRBD2 (5 bases). Germline CDR1 and CDR2: LNHDA and SQIVND (reference sequence). The CDR3 runs 16 residues. Trimming took 3 bases from V and 2 from J, leaving 15 bases between them. In nucleotides, the CDR3 is TGTGCCAGTAGTATCTCGGGGATGGGTTTCACAGATACGCAGTATTTT. Translating gives CASSISGMGFTDTQYF. The full variable domain, rest sourced from reference TRBV19 and TRBJ2-3, is DGGITQSPKYLFRKEGQNVTLSCEQNLNHDAMYWYRQDPGQGLRLIYYSQIVNDFQKGDIAEGYSVSREKKESFPLTVTSAQKNPTAFYLCASSISGMGFTDTQYFGPGTRLTVL.

This rearrangement joins TRBV19 to TRBJ1-2; 9 nucleotides agree with TRBD1. Germline V gene data show CDR1 as LNHDA and CDR2 as SQIVND (reference sequence). V shed 6 bases, J shed 4 bases, and the junction held 9 bases outside the gene matches. This CDR3 comprises 15 residues. CDR3 nucleotides: TGTGCCAGTAGACCAACAGGGGGCGAGCTCTATGGCTACACCTTC. Translating it yields CASRPTGGELYGYTF.

The chain joins TRBV7-9 to TRBJ2-2; D ambiguous. Germline CDR1 is SEHNR and CDR2 is FQNEAQ (reference sequence). The CDR3 consists of 12 residues. V shed 5 bases and J shed 5 bases, with 6 bases lying between them. This CDR3 is CASSPGTGELFF. The CDR3 DNA follows: TGTGCCAGCAGCCCAGGAACCGGGGAGCTGTTTTTT.